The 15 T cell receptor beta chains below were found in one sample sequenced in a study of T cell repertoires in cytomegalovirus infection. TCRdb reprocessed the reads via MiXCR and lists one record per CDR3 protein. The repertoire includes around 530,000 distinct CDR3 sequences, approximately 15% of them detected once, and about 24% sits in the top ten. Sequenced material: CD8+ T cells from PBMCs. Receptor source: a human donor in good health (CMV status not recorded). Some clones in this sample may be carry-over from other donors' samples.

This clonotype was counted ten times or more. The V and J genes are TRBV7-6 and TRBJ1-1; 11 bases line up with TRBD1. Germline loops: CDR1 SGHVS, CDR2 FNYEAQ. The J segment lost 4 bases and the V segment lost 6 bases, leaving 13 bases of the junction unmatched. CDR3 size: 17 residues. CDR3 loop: CASSSRSGTGGFTEAFF. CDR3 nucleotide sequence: TGTGCCAGCAGTTCCAGATCCGGGACAGGGGGATTCACTGAAGCTTTCTTT.

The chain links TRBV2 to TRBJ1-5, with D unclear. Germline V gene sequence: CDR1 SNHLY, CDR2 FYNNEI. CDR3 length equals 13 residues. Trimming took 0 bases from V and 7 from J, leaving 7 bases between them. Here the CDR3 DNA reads TGTGCCAGCAGTGAAGCTGAGGGCCAGCCCCAGCATTTT. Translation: CASSEAEGQPQHF.

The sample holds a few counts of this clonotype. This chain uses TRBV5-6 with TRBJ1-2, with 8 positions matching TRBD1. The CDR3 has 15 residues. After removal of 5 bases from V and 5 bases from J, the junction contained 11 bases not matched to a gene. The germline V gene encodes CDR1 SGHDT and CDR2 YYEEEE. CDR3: CASRTPLDRGYGYTF. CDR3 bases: TGTGCCAGCAGAACCCCCCTCGACAGGGGATATGGCTACACCTTC.

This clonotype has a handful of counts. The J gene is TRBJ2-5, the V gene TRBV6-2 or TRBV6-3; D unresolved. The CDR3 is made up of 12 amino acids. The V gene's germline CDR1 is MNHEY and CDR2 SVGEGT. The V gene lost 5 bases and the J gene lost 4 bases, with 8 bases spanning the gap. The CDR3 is CASSPWGETQYF. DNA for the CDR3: TGTGCCAGCAGTCCCTGGGGAGAGACCCAGTACTTC.

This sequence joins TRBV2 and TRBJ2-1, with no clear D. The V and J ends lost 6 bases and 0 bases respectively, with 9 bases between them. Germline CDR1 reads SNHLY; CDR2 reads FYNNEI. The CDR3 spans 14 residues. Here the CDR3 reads CASSQRYSYNEQFF. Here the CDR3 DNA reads TGTGCCAGCAGCCAGAGGTACTCCTACAATGAGCAGTTCTTC. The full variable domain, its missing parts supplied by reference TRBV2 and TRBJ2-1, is EPEVTQTPSHQVTQMGQEVILRCVPISNHLYFYWYRQILGQKVEFLVSFYNNEISEKSEIFDDQFSVERPDGSNFTLKIRSTKLEDSAMYFCASSQRYSYNEQFFGPGTRLTVL.

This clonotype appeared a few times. The CDR3: CASSQPRGPSYNEQFF. The CDR3 DNA reads as TGTGCCAGCAGCCAACCGCGGGGCCCATCCTACAATGAGCAGTTCTTC. The rearrangement joins TRBV3-1 to TRBJ2-1, with D possibly TRBD2 on 6 matching bases. V was trimmed by 2 bases and J by 1 base, leaving 12 bases between them. Germline loops: CDR1 LGHDT, CDR2 YNNKEL (reference sequence). The CDR3 covers 16 residues.

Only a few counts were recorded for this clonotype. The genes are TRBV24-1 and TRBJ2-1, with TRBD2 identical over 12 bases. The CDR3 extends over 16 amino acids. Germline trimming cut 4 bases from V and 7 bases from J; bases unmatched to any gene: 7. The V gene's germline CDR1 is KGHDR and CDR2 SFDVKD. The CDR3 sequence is CATSDSLAGGSNEQFF. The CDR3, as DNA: TGTGCCACCAGTGACTCACTAGCGGGAGGATCGAATGAGCAGTTCTTC.

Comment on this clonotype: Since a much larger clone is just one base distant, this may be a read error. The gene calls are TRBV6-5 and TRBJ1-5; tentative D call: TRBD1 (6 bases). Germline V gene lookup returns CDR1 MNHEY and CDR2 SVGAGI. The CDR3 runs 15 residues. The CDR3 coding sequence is TGTGCCAGCAGTTCCAGGGGTGGGGGCAATCAGCCCCCGCATTTT. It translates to CASSSRGGGNQPPHF.

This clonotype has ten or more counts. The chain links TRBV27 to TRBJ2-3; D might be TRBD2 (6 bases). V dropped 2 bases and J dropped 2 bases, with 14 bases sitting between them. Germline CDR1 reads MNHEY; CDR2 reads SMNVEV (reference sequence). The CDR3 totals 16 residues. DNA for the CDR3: TGTGCCAGCAGTTTAACTACCGGGACTCTCACAGATACGCAGTATTTT. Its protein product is CASSLTTGTLTDTQYF.

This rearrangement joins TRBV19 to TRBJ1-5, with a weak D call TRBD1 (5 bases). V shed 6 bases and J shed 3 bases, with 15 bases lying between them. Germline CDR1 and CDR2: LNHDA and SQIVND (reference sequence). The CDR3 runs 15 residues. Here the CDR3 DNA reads TGTGCCAGTAGCAACGGGTGGGGGGACAATCAGCCCCAGCATTTT. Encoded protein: CASSNGWGDNQPQHF.

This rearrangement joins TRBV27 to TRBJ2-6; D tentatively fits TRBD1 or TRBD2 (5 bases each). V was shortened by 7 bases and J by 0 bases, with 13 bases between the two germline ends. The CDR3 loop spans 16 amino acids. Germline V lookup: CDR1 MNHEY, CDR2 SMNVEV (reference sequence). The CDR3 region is CASTGTESSGANVLTF. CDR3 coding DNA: TGTGCCAGCACGGGGACGGAGAGCTCTGGGGCCAACGTCCTGACTTTC.

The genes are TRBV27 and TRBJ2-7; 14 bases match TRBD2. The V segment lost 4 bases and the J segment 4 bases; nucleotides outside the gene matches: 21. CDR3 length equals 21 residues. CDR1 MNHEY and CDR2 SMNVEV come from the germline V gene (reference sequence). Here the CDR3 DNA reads TGTGCCAGCAGTTCAACGGCAGGGGGAGGGACTAGCGGGAGCCGGTTGTACGAGCAGTACTTC. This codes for CASSSTAGGGTSGSRLYEQYF.

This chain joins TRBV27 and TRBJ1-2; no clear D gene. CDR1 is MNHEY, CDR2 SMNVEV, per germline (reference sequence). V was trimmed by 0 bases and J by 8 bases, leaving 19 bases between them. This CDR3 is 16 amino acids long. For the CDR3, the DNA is TGTGCCAGCAGTTTATCTGGAGAAACCTATTCGAGAGGCTACACCTTC. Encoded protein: CASSLSGETYSRGYTF.

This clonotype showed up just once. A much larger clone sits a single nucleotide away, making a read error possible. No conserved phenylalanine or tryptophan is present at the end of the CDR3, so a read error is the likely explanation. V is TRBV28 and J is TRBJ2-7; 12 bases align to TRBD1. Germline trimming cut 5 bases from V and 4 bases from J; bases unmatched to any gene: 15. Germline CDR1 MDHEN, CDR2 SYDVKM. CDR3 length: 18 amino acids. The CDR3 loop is CASSSVRVSGQGAYEQYL. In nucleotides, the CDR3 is TGTGCCAGCAGTAGCGTTCGGGTATCGGGACAGGGGGCGTACGAGCAGTACTTA.

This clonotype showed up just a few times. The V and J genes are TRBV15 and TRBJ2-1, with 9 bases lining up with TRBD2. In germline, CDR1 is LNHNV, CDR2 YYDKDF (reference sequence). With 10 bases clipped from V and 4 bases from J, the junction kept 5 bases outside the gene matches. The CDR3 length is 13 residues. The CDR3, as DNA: TGTGCCATCTCGCGGGGGGGGTACAATGAGCAGTTCTTC. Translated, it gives CAISRGGYNEQFF.